The 25 T cell receptor beta chains below all came from one sample that was sequenced in a study of control samples from healthy donors and cancer patients (dated by TCRdb to the early 2020s). Libraries came from the immunoSEQ multiplex PCR assay. Drawn from immuneACCESS, this table holds only the in-frame rearrangements with V and J called that TCRdb kept. Clones are partly lost; checked studies trace under half to an unresolved V gene and leave the rest unexplained. Within this sample are over 110,000 clones, with about 85% of them counted one time only. In total, the top ten clones hold roughly 9% of the sample. The sequenced sample was blood. All receptors come from a woman aged 25-40 years in good health.

V usage is TRBV9 and J usage is TRBJ2-3; D is perhaps TRBD2 (6 bases). Germline CDR1 is SGDLS and CDR2 is YYNGEE. This CDR3 comprises 15 residues. V lost 4 bases and J lost 2, with 14 bases in between. The CDR3 nucleotides are TGTGCCAGCAGCTCGGGGGTAGGAACCACAGATACGCAGTATTTT. Translated, it gives CASSSGVGTTDTQYF.

Note on this clone: Other DNA sequences in this specimen translate into the identical CDR3. This chain uses TRBV19 with TRBJ1-1; TRBD1 agrees at 7 bases. The V segment lost 3 bases and the J segment 2 bases; nucleotides outside the gene matches: 3. From germline, CDR1 is LNHDA and CDR2 SQIVND (reference sequence). This CDR3 comprises 14 residues. The CDR3 DNA reads as TGTGCCAGTAGTATCCACAGGGGAAACACTGAAGCTTTCTTT. This gives the protein CASSIHRGNTEAFF.

The gene calls are TRBV28 and TRBJ1-5, with D tentatively TRBD1 (5 bases). The germline V and J ends were trimmed by 8 bases and 1 base, with 18 bases remaining between them. Germline CDR1 reads MDHEN; CDR2 reads SYDVKM. The CDR3 sequence is 16 residues long. CDR3: CASRTKRGKSNQPQHF. The CDR3 DNA reads as TGTGCCAGCCGCACCAAAAGGGGTAAGAGCAATCAGCCCCAGCATTTT.

This clone came up a few times. This sequence joins TRBV10-3 and TRBJ1-6, with a weak D call TRBD1 (5 bases). The CDR3 runs 13 residues. Trimming removed 5 bases at V and 7 bases at J, with 9 bases between. From germline, CDR1 is ENHRY and CDR2 SYGVKD. The CDR3 DNA is TGTGCCATCAGTCCAGGGCGGAATTCACCCCTCCACTTT. It translates to CAISPGRNSPLHF.

The genes are TRBV6-6 and TRBJ1-1; maybe TRBD1 (5 bases). CDR1 is MNHNY and CDR2 is SVGAGI in the germline V gene (reference sequence). Trimming took 0 bases from V and 0 from J, leaving 5 bases between them. The CDR3 extends over 14 amino acids. CDR3 nucleotide sequence: TGTGCCAGCAGTTACTCGGGGGTGAACACTGAAGCTTTCTTT. Translation: CASSYSGVNTEAFF.

This clone was detected a few times. The gene calls are TRBV5-1 and TRBJ1-4; a possible D gene is TRBD1 (5 bases). Germline loops: CDR1 SGHRS, CDR2 YFSETQ. The V gene lost 4 bases and the J gene lost 8 bases, with 15 bases spanning the gap. This CDR3 has 14 amino acids. In DNA, the CDR3 is TGCGCCAGCAGCAGCTTGGGGGTGGAGGAAAAACTGTTTTTT. It specifies CASSSLGVEEKLFF.

The chain links TRBV2 to TRBJ1-5, with a possible D match to TRBD1 (5 bases). CDR1 is SNHLY, CDR2 FYNNEI, per germline. The CDR3 is 15 residues long. Trimming cost V 1 base and J 0 bases, with 7 bases left between them. The CDR3 DNA sequence: TGTGCCAGCAGTGAAGGACAGAGTAGCAATCAGCCCCAGCATTTT. Translated: CASSEGQSSNQPQHF.

The chain uses TRBV6-6 and TRBJ2-5; no reliable D call. There are 13 residues in the CDR3. CDR1 is MNHNY, CDR2 SVGAGI, per germline (reference sequence). The V end was cut by 2 bases, the J end by 5 bases, with 9 bases between. Written as DNA, the CDR3 is TGTGCCAGCAGTTACCTCGCAGTTGAGACCCAGTACTTC. Translation gives CASSYLAVETQYF.

The J gene is TRBJ1-5, the V gene TRBV18; TRBD1 is a possible D gene (5 bases). CDR3 size: 14 residues. In germline, CDR1 is KGHSH, CDR2 LQKENI. Trimming stripped 6 bases from V and 2 bases from J, with 11 bases between. The CDR3 coding sequence is TGTGCCAGCTCCCGAGCGGGGGGCAATCAGCCCCAGCATTTT. This encodes CASSRAGGNQPQHF.

The chain combines TRBV7-9 with TRBJ1-2; possibly TRBD1 for D (5 bases). Per the germline V gene, CDR1 is SEHNR and CDR2 is FQNEAQ (reference sequence). The V end lost 0 bases, the J end lost 8 bases, and 13 bases lay between the germline ends. This CDR3 is built from 14 residues. Here the CDR3 DNA reads TGTGCCAGCAGCTTAGCGGTCCCATCAGGGGGCTACACCTTC. Its protein product is CASSLAVPSGGYTF.

CDR3 sequence (DNA): TGCGCCAGCAGCCGGGACAGGGTGGACGAGCAGTACTTC. It yields the protein CASSRDRVDEQYF. V and J are TRBV5-1 and TRBJ2-7; 9 nucleotides agree with TRBD1. The germline V gene encodes CDR1 SGHRS and CDR2 YFSETQ. The CDR3 sequence is 13 residues long. Trimming took 4 bases from V and 5 from J; bases not matched to a gene: 4. The variable domain in full, completed from reference TRBV5-1 and TRBJ2-7, reads KAGVTQTPRYLIKTRGQQVTLSCSPISGHRSVSWYQQTPGQGLQFLFEYFSETQRNKGNFPGRFSGRQFSNSRSEMNVSTLELGDSALYLCASSRDRVDEQYFGPGTRLTVT.

Here the CDR3 reads CATSRGPGNTIYF. As DNA, the CDR3 is TGTGCCACCAGCAGGGGACCAGGAAACACCATATATTTT. The rearrangement uses TRBV24-1 and TRBJ1-3, with a weak D call TRBD1 (6 bases). V was shortened by 7 bases and J by 4 bases, with 10 bases between the two germline ends. This CDR3 comprises 13 residues. Germline V CDR1 and CDR2: KGHDR, SFDVKD.

The chain has TRBV11-2 and TRBJ1-2; D unclear. V was cut by 2 bases and J by 1 base, with 11 bases left in between. There are 15 residues in the CDR3. Germline V CDR1 and CDR2: SGHAT, FQNNGV. The CDR3 spells CASSLSDGYNYGYTF. The CDR3, as DNA: TGTGCCAGCAGCTTAAGCGACGGATATAACTATGGCTACACCTTC.

The rearrangement uses TRBV5-6 and TRBJ2-5; D is possibly TRBD2 (6 bases). The V gene's germline CDR1 is SGHDT and CDR2 YYEEEE. This CDR3 comprises 16 residues. V lost 0 bases and J lost 5, with 17 bases in between. The CDR3 sequence: CASSLDWEEYLETQYF. The CDR3 DNA sequence: TGTGCCAGCAGCTTGGATTGGGAGGAGTACCTGGAGACCCAGTACTTC.

Points on this clone: The same CDR3 also results from other DNA sequences found in this sample. The rearrangement uses TRBV5-6 and TRBJ1-1; D call uncertain. V shed 0 bases and J shed 1 base, with 7 bases lying between them. Looked up from germline, CDR1 is SGHDT and CDR2 is YYEEEE. This CDR3 is 14 amino acids long. As DNA, the CDR3 is TGTGCCAGCAGCTTGGTCCAGAGGAACACTGAAGCTTTCTTT. Translation: CASSLVQRNTEAFF.

The chain uses TRBV10-3 and TRBJ2-5, with 9 bases matching TRBD2. The CDR3 covers 16 residues. Trimming at V came to 6 bases and at J to 5 bases, leaving 13 bases not matched to a gene. CDR1 and CDR2 (germline): ENHRY, SYGVKD. The DNA of the CDR3 is TGTGCCATCAGCAACGGGGGCGGGGGGGTCTCTGAGACCCAGTACTTC. Translated: CAISNGGGGVSETQYF.

CDR3 coding DNA: TGTGCCAGCAGCCAAGATCTTGGGCTAGCGGGAGTAAAAGATACGCAGTATTTT. Its protein is CASSQDLGLAGVKDTQYF. The gene calls are TRBV3-1 (or the pseudogene TRBV3-2) and TRBJ2-3; TRBD2 aligns across 10 bases. The J segment lost 5 bases and the V segment lost 0 bases, leaving 11 bases of the junction unmatched. Germline V gives CDR1 LGHDT, CDR2 YNNKEL (reference sequence). CDR3 length equals 18 residues.

In DNA, the CDR3 is TGTGCCAGCAGTGAGCAGGCCAATCAGCCCCAGCATTTT. It specifies CASSEQANQPQHF. This chain links TRBV6-4 with TRBJ1-5; D unresolved. The V end was cut by 3 bases, the J end by 3 bases, with 6 bases between. The germline CDR1 and CDR2 sequences are MRHNA and SNTAGT. The CDR3 runs to 13 residues.

This rearrangement joins TRBV5-1 to TRBJ2-7; 9 nucleotides match TRBD2. CDR1 is SGHRS and CDR2 is YFSETQ in the germline V gene. The CDR3 contains 16 residues. J gave up 2 bases and V 4 bases, and 10 bases lay outside the gene matches. The CDR3 DNA reads as TGCGCCAGCAGCCCGGCGCCTAGCGGGACGACCTACGAGCAGTACTTC. Translation: CASSPAPSGTTYEQYF.

The rearrangement uses TRBV2 and TRBJ2-2; unclear D gene. The V gene's germline CDR1 is SNHLY and CDR2 FYNNEI. The V and J ends lost 6 bases and 3 bases respectively, with 8 bases between them. The CDR3 is 13 residues long. In DNA form, the CDR3 reads TGTGCCAGCAGCGTAGGGTACACCGGGGAGCTGTTTTTT. This gives the protein CASSVGYTGELFF.

V is TRBV5-1 and J is TRBJ1-1; D possibly corresponds to TRBD1 (6 bases). CDR3 length equals 16 residues. The V end was cut by 0 bases, the J end by 3 bases, with 15 bases between. Looked up from germline, CDR1 is SGHRS and CDR2 is YFSETQ. CDR3 coding DNA: TGCGCCAGCAGCTTGGTGGGGACATGGGGGGACACTGAAGCTTTCTTT. Translated, it gives CASSLVGTWGDTEAFF.

V usage is TRBV29-1 and J usage is TRBJ2-3; 10 nucleotides align to TRBD2. The CDR3 totals 13 residues. Germline values: CDR1 SQVTM, CDR2 ANQGSEA. CDR3 sequence reads: CSKAGGPLDTQYF. The CDR3 nucleotides read TGCAGTAAAGCGGGAGGGCCCTTGGATACGCAGTATTTT.

The genes are TRBV4-1 and TRBJ2-7; the D gene is possibly TRBD2 (6 bases). This CDR3 contains 15 residues. Germline lookup yields CDR1 MGHRA and CDR2 YSYEKL. Trimming removed 1 base at V and 0 bases at J, with 10 bases between. The CDR3 spells CASSQVETSSYEQYF. Written as DNA, the CDR3 is TGCGCCAGCAGCCAAGTTGAGACTAGCTCCTACGAGCAGTACTTC.

The count of this clone is one. The chain uses TRBV18 and TRBJ2-7, with TRBD1 matching 9 bases. Losses at the gene ends were 4 bases for V and 2 bases for J; bases not matched to a gene: 9. This CDR3 contains 16 residues. From germline, CDR1 is KGHSH and CDR2 LQKENI. The CDR3: CASSLGQGRGPYEQYF. DNA of the CDR3: TGTGCCAGCTCACTCGGACAGGGGAGAGGCCCCTACGAGCAGTACTTC.

The rearrangement uses TRBV11-2 and TRBJ2-7; D may be TRBD2 (5 bases). CDR1 is SGHAT and CDR2 is FQNNGV in the germline V gene. The CDR3 totals 14 residues. V lost 5 bases and J lost 6, with 17 bases in between. The CDR3 nucleotides are TGTGCCAGCAGCCCCCGGAATAGCGTGGGCGAGCAGTACTTC. Its translation is CASSPRNSVGEQYF.